The 16 T cell receptor beta chains in this list originate from one sample, sequenced in a study of T cell responses to AZD1222 COVID-19 vaccine. Clones were read by immunoSEQ multiplex PCR, and TCRdb kept only the in-frame ones, dropping some. The sample lists approximately 120,000 clones; 80% to 90% were seen once. The material was peripheral blood, obtained 28 days after the second AZD1222 dose. These receptor sequences come from an adult who received the AZD1222 COVID-19 vaccine.

V is TRBV9 and J is TRBJ2-3, with TRBD2 matching 9 bases. The germline V gene encodes CDR1 SGDLS and CDR2 YYNGEE. V shed 0 bases and J 1 base; nucleotides not matched to a gene: 3. CDR3 length: 16 amino acids. Here the CDR3 reads CASSVAGGGGTDTQYF. Written as DNA, the CDR3 is TGTGCCAGCAGCGTAGCGGGCGGGGGGGGCACAGATACGCAGTATTTT. The variable domain in full, completed from reference TRBV9 and TRBJ2-3, reads DSGVTQTPKHLITATGQRVTLRCSPRSGDLSVYWYQQSLDQGLQFLIQYYNGEERAKGNILERFSAQQFPDLHSELNLSSLELGDSALYFCASSVAGGGGTDTQYFGPGTRLTVL.

The chain combines TRBV7-2 with TRBJ1-5, with D unclear. CDR3 length equals 12 residues. The germline V gene encodes CDR1 SGHTA and CDR2 FQGNSA. V was shortened by 1 base and J by 3 bases, with 1 base between the two germline ends. The CDR3 loop is CASSLVNQPQHF. As DNA, the CDR3 is TGTGCCAGCAGCTTAGTCAATCAGCCCCAGCATTTT.

The chain links TRBV5-1 to TRBJ1-5; D call uncertain. The CDR3 contains 12 residues. Trimming left V 0 bases short and J 7 bases short, with 5 bases between. Germline V gene sequence: CDR1 SGHRS, CDR2 YFSETQ. The CDR3 spells CASSLEGQPQHF. CDR3 nucleotides: TGCGCCAGCAGCTTGGAAGGGCAGCCCCAGCATTTT.

In nucleotides, the CDR3 is TGTGCCAGCAGCCCCGCGGGTGGGCTAGCGGGGTACAATGAGCAGTTCTTC. Protein product: CASSPAGGLAGYNEQFF. The chain is built from TRBV9 and TRBJ2-1; 9 positions match TRBD2. V lost 4 bases to trimming and J lost 4 bases; unmatched junction nucleotides: 12. The CDR3 consists of 17 residues. CDR1 is SGDLS, CDR2 YYNGEE, per germline.

The chain joins TRBV4-2 to TRBJ2-2; D is unclear. V gave up 3 bases and J gave up 1 base, with 12 bases separating them. Germline V gene lookup returns CDR1 LGHNA and CDR2 YNFKEQ. This CDR3 comprises 16 residues. CDR3 in DNA: TGTGCCAGCAGCCAGGCCCCCGACAAGAACACCGGGGAGCTGTTTTTT. Translated, it gives CASSQAPDKNTGELFF.

The J gene is TRBJ2-1, the V gene TRBV19, with 13 bases that match TRBD2. The CDR3 contains 17 residues. The V and J ends lost 5 bases and 4 bases, in that order; junction bases with no gene match: 8. Germline assignment: CDR1 LNHDA and CDR2 SQIVND (reference sequence). DNA of the CDR3: TGTGCCAGTAGTCACCACGGACTAGCGGGGGCTTACAATGAGCAGTTCTTC. This translates into CASSHHGLAGAYNEQFF.

The rearrangement links TRBV7-8 to TRBJ2-7; D possibly corresponds to TRBD2 (6 bases). Trimming shortened V by 5 bases and J by 3 bases, and 17 bases separated the two germline ends. From germline, CDR1 is SGHVS and CDR2 FQNEAQ. CDR3 length: 15 amino acids. The CDR3: CASSRMGGYNYEQYF. In DNA form, the CDR3 reads TGTGCCAGCAGCCGCATGGGGGGATACAACTACGAGCAGTACTTC. The full variable domain, with the rest looked up from reference TRBV7-8 and TRBJ2-7, is GAGVSQSPRYKVAKRGQDVALRCDPISGHVSLFWYQQALGQGPEFLTYFQNEAQLDKSGLPSDRFFAERPEGSVSTLKIQRTQQEDSAVYLCASSRMGGYNYEQYFGPGTRLTVT.

The chain recombines TRBV7-8 with TRBJ1-2; D is possibly TRBD1 (5 bases). This CDR3 is built from 15 residues. CDR1 and CDR2 (germline): SGHVS, FQNEAQ. The ends were cut back, 5 bases at V and 2 bases at J, with 15 bases in the middle. CDR3 residues: CASSPPGTGNYGYTF. In DNA, the CDR3 is TGTGCCAGCAGCCCCCCTGGGACGGGAAACTATGGCTACACCTTC. Looking up the rest from reference TRBV7-8 and TRBJ1-2 gives the full variable domain: GAGVSQSPRYKVAKRGQDVALRCDPISGHVSLFWYQQALGQGPEFLTYFQNEAQLDKSGLPSDRFFAERPEGSVSTLKIQRTQQEDSAVYLCASSPPGTGNYGYTFGSGTRLTVV.

V and J are TRBV7-2 and TRBJ2-3; D uncertain. The CDR3 is 11 residues long. CDR1 is SGHTA and CDR2 is FQGNSA in the germline V gene. The V end was cut by 7 bases, the J end by 5 bases, with 7 bases between. CDR3 DNA: TGTGCCAGCACCCCACGAGATACGCAGTATTTT. This codes for CASTPRDTQYF.

This clone was picked up a small number of times. Within the sample, other DNA sequences also encode this same CDR3. J is TRBJ2-7 and V is TRBV13, with a possible D match to TRBD1 (6 bases). V lost 5 bases, J lost 7 bases, and 12 bases lay in between. The germline V gene encodes CDR1 PRHDT and CDR2 FYEKMQ (reference sequence). The CDR3 spans 12 residues. The CDR3 here is CASSRTGREQYF. CDR3 DNA sequence: TGTGCCAGCAGCAGAACAGGGCGAGAGCAGTACTTC.

The CDR3 nucleotides read TGTGCCAGCAGCTTAATTATCGAGACAGGGGGCAAGGTGACGCAGTATTTT. As protein: CASSLIIETGGKVTQYF. J is TRBJ2-3 and V is TRBV13; 10 bases align to TRBD1. V trimming: 2 bases; J trimming: 9 bases; junction bases outside the gene matches: 14. The CDR3 runs 17 residues. Per germline, CDR1 PRHDT and CDR2 FYEKMQ (reference sequence).

This clone has just one count. The chain carries TRBV6-6 and TRBJ2-3; 7 nucleotides match TRBD1. The CDR3 covers 15 residues. Trimming removed 10 bases from V and 1 base from J; junction bases left unmatched: 11. Germline-derived CDR1 and CDR2 are MNHNY and SVGAGI (reference sequence). The chain's CDR3 is CATKTQGVGTDTQYF. In DNA form, the CDR3 reads TGTGCCACCAAAACCCAGGGGGTCGGCACAGATACGCAGTATTTT.

This sequence joins TRBV7-2 and TRBJ1-5; 7 bases agree with TRBD1. This CDR3 comprises 15 residues. Germline trimming cut 1 base from V and 7 bases from J; bases unmatched to any gene: 7. Germline CDR1 reads SGHTA; CDR2 reads FQGNSA. CDR3 sequence (DNA): TGTGCCAGCAGCTTAGGAGGGGGCGTTGGACAGCCCCAGCATTTT. Translation: CASSLGGGVGQPQHF.

The chain employs TRBV25-1 and TRBJ2-1, with TRBD2 matching 10 bases. Germline V CDR1 and CDR2: MGHDK, SYGVNS. CDR3 size: 14 residues. The V gene end was trimmed by 6 bases and the J gene end by 9 bases; junction bases not matched to a gene: 8. CDR3 nucleotides: TGTGCCAGCAGAGGACCGGGACTAGCGTCTGAGCAGTTCTTC. Amino acid sequence: CASRGPGLASEQFF.

J is TRBJ2-7 and V is TRBV5-1; 8 bases agree with TRBD1. The germline gives CDR1 SGHRS, CDR2 YFSETQ. The CDR3 has 14 residues. V shed 4 bases and J 2 bases; nucleotides not matched to a gene: 5. The CDR3 bases are TGCGCCAGCAGCCCGGTACAGGGGGCCTACGAGCAGTACTTC. Its protein product is CASSPVQGAYEQYF.

The chain combines TRBV6-5 with TRBJ1-2; D possibly corresponds to TRBD1 (5 bases). There are 15 residues in the CDR3. The V end lost 6 bases, the J end lost 4 bases, and 18 bases lay between the germline ends. Germline V gives CDR1 MNHEY, CDR2 SVGAGI. The CDR3 DNA reads as TGTGCCAGCAGGACTACTCAGCCGGGGGGCTATGGCTACACCTTC. Translated, it gives CASRTTQPGGYGYTF.